This T cell receptor (beta chain) appears in the sequencing data of a study of molecular identifiers for immune sequencing clone quantification. Findings and caveats of the study: Barcode-sharing identical TCR molecules could underestimate highly expanded clone sizes.

Generation of bulk TCR libraries relied on previously described methods and listed TCR primers. TCRdb processed the PCR reads anew with MiXCR; each CDR3 protein has one entry. The sample lists more than 450,000 distinct CDR3 sequences, roughly 23% seen once, with approximately 0.84% in the top ten. Worth noting for this clonotype: The antigen remains unidentified.

Germline values: CDR1 KGHDR, CDR2 SFDVKD. V dropped 1 base and J dropped 2 bases, with 11 bases sitting between them. The CDR3 runs to 16 residues. The sequence was collected from a human donor in good health. Some libraries in this study had Jurkat cell RNA spiked in. Sequencing was done on a sample of naive CD8+ T cells from blood, with Jurkat cell RNA spiked in. As to subset: FACS-sorted CD8+CD4-CCR7+CD45RA+ naive T cells. The chain recombines TRBV24-1 with TRBJ2-1; D may be TRBD2 (5 bases). The CDR3 reads CATSDFKEAPYNEQFF. The CDR3 DNA is TGTGCCACCAGTGATTTCAAGGAGGCGCCCTACAATGAGCAGTTCTTC.